This TCR beta chain is drawn from a study of Graves' ophthalmopathy and Graves' hyperthyroidism. Recruitment covered hyperthyroidism patients aged 18 to 65 whose new diagnosis was of under 2 months' duration. Clinical symptoms, serum thyroxine, TRAb, thyroid ultrasound and orbital computed tomography formed the basis of diagnosis. Germline CDR1 reads DFQATT; CDR2 reads SNEGSKA (reference sequence). V was clipped by 3 bases and J by 2 bases; unmatched bases: 3. CDR3 length: 13 amino acids. Notes on the study in general: Sensitivity reached approximately 88% and specificity almost 83% for a 13-signature model separating ophthalmopathy from stable hyperthyroidism. With 60% to 71% sensitivity and 72.22% specificity, the model predicted ophthalmopathy progression.

Amplification from RNA transcripts yielded the TCR beta CDR3 regions. HTBI-primed RT-PCR formed the first round, and a multiplex PCR formed the second. TCRdb re-called the multiplex PCR reads through MiXCR, storing one row per CDR3 protein. The sample includes 30,000 to 50,000 distinct CDR3 sequences, roughly 50% of them seen just once. This clonotype is judged medium-sized. Its antigen is as yet unknown. Specimen: peripheral blood. The J gene is TRBJ1-1, the V gene TRBV20-1, with TRBD1 matching 7 bases. This receptor was obtained from an adult woman with stable Graves' hyperthyroidism. Here the CDR3 reads CSARGDRNTEAFF. CDR3 nucleotides: TGCAGTGCTAGGGGGGACAGAAACACTGAAGCTTTCTTT.